This T cell receptor (beta chain) was found in a study of blood T cell repertoires in COVID-19. Study-level information: Both acute and convalescent COVID-19 samples were obtained from the United States, Italy and Spain.

Methods used by the authors: It was from reference gene primer amplification that nucleated cell counts were estimated. Sequenced by immunoSEQ multiplex PCR; TCRdb stores in-frame clones only, minus some. Clone size and the V and J calls come from that table; the DNA yielded D and trimming. The sample holds roughly 32,000 clones, roughly 87% seen once. Trimming pared 2 bases from V and 4 bases from J, leaving 10 bases between. The germline CDR1 and CDR2 sequences are MDHEN and SYDVKM. This CDR3 is 14 amino acids long. The receptor was derived from a man in his fifties or sixties with active or convalescent COVID-19. Material for sequencing was peripheral blood. The chain has TRBV28 and TRBJ2-3; weak D call: TRBD1 (5 bases). The CDR3 DNA reads TGTGCCAGCAGTTTACAGGGCGTCTCAGATACGCAGTATTTT. Encoded protein: CASSLQGVSDTQYF.